This TCR beta chain was recovered during a study of CD8 T cells in Susac syndrome. This clonotype occurred once. RNA amounts of about 0.5 to 1 ug underwent reverse transcription with random hexamers. The immunoSEQ assay covered 54 Vbeta and 13 Jbeta segments for CDR3. In TCRdb, the immunoSEQ multiplex PCR reads were re-called with MiXCR into one record per CDR3 protein. The sample holds about 280,000 distinct CDR3 sequences; about 85% are singletons and the top ten take over 0.1%. The study sequenced TCR beta in blood CD8+ and CD4+ T cells. Included as multiple sclerosis controls were treatment-naive patients who had stable or active relapsing-remitting disease. Negative isolation yielded the CD8+ and CD4+ T cells, while FACS enriched the TEMRA cells. This receptor was obtained from a human donor with multiple sclerosis. The sequencing input was CD8+ T cells from PBMCs.

CDR3 sequence reads: CASSLYPDSSYEQYF. Written as DNA, the CDR3 is TGTGCCAGCAGCTTATACCCCGACAGCTCCTACGAGCAGTACTTC. The chain carries TRBV11-2 and TRBJ2-7; D perhaps matches TRBD1 (5 bases). The CDR3 contains 15 residues. V shed 2 bases and J shed 0 bases, with 11 bases lying between them. Germline-derived CDR1 and CDR2 are SGHAT and FQNNGV.